One sample yielded the 27 T cell receptor beta chains listed below, sequenced in a study of molecular identifiers for immune sequencing clone quantification. TCRdb ran MiXCR on the PCR reads and lists one entry per CDR3 protein. The sample lists fewer than 100,000 distinct CDR3 sequences; 21% were seen once. The sample comprised naive CD8+ T cells from blood, with Jurkat cell RNA spiked in. Described subset: FACS-sorted CD8+CD4-CCR7+CD45RA+ naive T cells. These receptors were taken from a human donor in good health. Some libraries in this study had Jurkat cell RNA spiked in.

This clonotype was observed a handful of times. The chain is built from TRBV4-3 and TRBJ2-7; 15 bases map to TRBD2. J gave up 6 bases and V 4 bases, and 7 bases lay outside the gene matches. The CDR3 contains 16 residues. CDR1 and CDR2 (germline): LGHNA, YSLEER. CDR3 nucleotide sequence: TGCGCCAGCAGCCCGGGGACTAGCGGGAGGAACGCCGAGCAGTACTTC. It codes for CASSPGTSGRNAEQYF.

Ten or more counts support this clonotype. This chain links TRBV11-2 with TRBJ2-1; TRBD2 matches at 9 bases. The CDR3 has 17 residues. Germline CDR1 reads SGHAT; CDR2 reads FQNNGV. V lost 1 base and J lost 4; bases outside the gene matches: 8. The CDR3 reads CASSLGGLASPYNEQFF. The CDR3, as DNA: TGTGCCAGCAGCTTAGGAGGACTAGCGAGTCCATACAATGAGCAGTTCTTC.

There are many counts of this clonotype. The chain has TRBV5-8 and TRBJ2-3; D remains ambiguous. Germline lookup yields CDR1 SGHTS and CDR2 YDEGEE. The ends were cut back, 0 bases at V and 2 bases at J, with 16 bases in the middle. The CDR3 is made up of 17 amino acids. CDR3 loop: CASSLEGSSPVTDTQYF. The CDR3 coding sequence is TGTGCCAGCAGCTTGGAGGGTTCGAGCCCCGTCACAGATACGCAGTATTTT.

The sample holds many counts of this clonotype. J is TRBJ2-1 and V is TRBV10-1, with unresolved D. V lost 0 bases, J lost 4 bases, and 10 bases lay in between. Germline-derived CDR1 and CDR2 are WNHNN and SYGVQD (reference sequence). The CDR3 spans 15 residues. This CDR3 reads CASSESPAQYNEQFF. The CDR3 bases are TGCGCCAGCAGTGAGTCCCCCGCCCAGTACAATGAGCAGTTCTTC.

This clonotype was detected a few times. The V call is TRBV7-2, the J call TRBJ1-3; D possibly corresponds to TRBD1 (6 bases). The CDR3 extends over 14 amino acids. Per germline, CDR1 SGHTA and CDR2 FQGNSA. V lost 4 bases and J lost 2, with 9 bases in between. Written as DNA, the CDR3 is TGTGCCAGCAGCTGGACAGTCCCTGGAAACACCATATATTTT. Translation gives CASSWTVPGNTIYF. Supplemented by reference TRBV7-2 and TRBJ1-3, the full variable domain reads GAGVSQSPSNKVTEKGKDVELRCDPISGHTALYWYRQSLGQGLEFLIYFQGNSAPDKSGLPSDRFSAERTGGSVSTLTIQRTQQEDSAVYLCASSWTVPGNTIYFGEGSWLTVV.

The V gene is TRBV2, the J gene TRBJ2-1; perhaps TRBD2 as D (6 bases). Per the germline V gene, CDR1 is SNHLY and CDR2 is FYNNEI. This CDR3 spans 15 amino acids. Trimming left V 4 bases short and J 5 bases short, with 15 bases between. CDR3 loop: CASSVGSTANNEQFF. CDR3 DNA: TGTGCCAGCAGTGTCGGGAGCACAGCGAACAATGAGCAGTTCTTC.

This clonotype was detected ten times or more. V is TRBV24-1 and J is TRBJ2-2, with D unclear. The V gene's germline CDR1 is KGHDR and CDR2 SFDVKD. V was cut by 3 bases and J by 7 bases, with 8 bases left in between. This CDR3 is 13 amino acids long. The DNA for the CDR3 is TGTGCCACCAGTGATCTACTAAGCGGGGAGCTGTTTTTT. Encoded protein: CATSDLLSGELFF.

This clonotype occurred many times. The V and J genes are TRBV4-2 and TRBJ1-1; D is uncertain. The CDR3 extends over 14 amino acids. V lost 3 bases, J lost 1 base, and 9 bases lay in between. Per germline, CDR1 LGHNA and CDR2 YNFKEQ. The CDR3 spells CASSQPRQNTEAFF. The DNA of the CDR3 is TGTGCCAGCAGCCAGCCAAGACAGAACACTGAAGCTTTCTTT.

There are many counts of this clonotype. The rearrangement uses TRBV5-4 and TRBJ2-1; a possible D gene is TRBD1 (6 bases). Trimming removed 4 bases from V and 0 bases from J, with 14 bases in between. Germline loops: CDR1 SGHNT, CDR2 YYREEE (reference sequence). This CDR3 is 16 amino acids long. Written as DNA, the CDR3 is TGTGCCAGCAGCCCAAGGACAGTAAGCTCCTACAATGAGCAGTTCTTC. Translating gives CASSPRTVSSYNEQFF.

This clonotype was observed a handful of times. The chain carries TRBV12-3 or TRBV12-4 and TRBJ2-5, with 9 nucleotides matching TRBD1. With V trimmed by 5 bases and J by 1 base, 5 bases remained unmatched. The CDR3 spans 15 residues. CDR3 sequence reads: CASSLGQGIQETQYF. In DNA form, the CDR3 reads TGTGCCAGCAGTCTTGGACAGGGGATCCAAGAGACCCAGTACTTC.

The chain couples TRBV28 to TRBJ2-1; D tentatively fits TRBD1 or TRBD2 (5 bases each). The CDR3 is 15 amino acids. Germline CDR1 and CDR2: MDHEN and SYDVKM. Trimming stripped 8 bases from V and 3 bases from J, with 17 bases between. Here the CDR3 DNA reads TGTGCCAGCCAACCCGGGGCTCGGGACTACAATGAGCAGTTCTTC. Its protein is CASQPGARDYNEQFF.

There are many counts of this clonotype. The chain uses TRBV20-1 and TRBJ2-7; unclear D gene. Germline values: CDR1 DFQATT, CDR2 SNEGSKA (reference sequence). Trimming shortened V by 3 bases and J by 0 bases, and 0 bases separated the two germline ends. The CDR3 consists of 10 residues. The CDR3 protein is CSASSYEQYF. DNA for the CDR3: TGCAGTGCTAGCTCCTACGAGCAGTACTTC.

A word on this clonotype: This is likely a read error, given that the CDR3 carries no conserved phenylalanine or tryptophan at its end. The chain uses TRBV4-1 and TRBJ1-1; D possibly corresponds to TRBD1 (5 bases). Trimming took 8 bases from V and 6 from J, leaving 22 bases between them. CDR3 length: 15 residues. Looked up from germline, CDR1 is MGHRA and CDR2 is YSYEKL. The chain's CDR3 is CASATGGHPTPEAFS. In DNA form, the CDR3 reads TGCGCCAGCGCCACCGGAGGACACCCTACCCCTGAAGCTTTCTCT.

This chain connects TRBV5-4 to TRBJ2-7; no firm D call. There are 13 residues in the CDR3. V was pared by 2 bases and J by 6 bases, with 12 bases between. CDR1 and CDR2 from the germline V gene are SGHNT and YYREEE (reference sequence). The CDR3 DNA reads TGTGCCAGCAGCTTCGCGGCAGACCCCGAGCAGTACTTC. Translation: CASSFAADPEQYF.

J is TRBJ2-1 and V is TRBV27, with D perhaps matching TRBD2 (6 bases). This CDR3 has 15 amino acids. The germline V gene has CDR1 MNHEY and CDR2 SMNVEV (reference sequence). V lost 4 bases and J lost 0, with 10 bases in between. In DNA form, the CDR3 reads TGTGCCAGCAGTTCTGGGACTCACTCCTACAATGAGCAGTTCTTC. Translated: CASSSGTHSYNEQFF.

The chain couples TRBV11-2 to TRBJ2-3; no firm D call. The germline CDR1 and CDR2 sequences are SGHAT and FQNNGV. Trimming stripped 1 base from V and 1 base from J, with 15 bases between. This CDR3 comprises 17 residues. CDR3 in amino acids: CASSLVFRGAGTDTQYF. CDR3 bases: TGTGCCAGCAGCTTAGTTTTTCGCGGTGCGGGCACAGATACGCAGTATTTT.

The chain combines TRBV19 with TRBJ2-3; TRBD2 matches 8 bases. V lost 9 bases, J lost 2 bases, and 10 bases stayed unmatched. Germline CDR1 reads LNHDA; CDR2 reads SQIVND (reference sequence). The CDR3 has 15 residues. The CDR3: CASGRLAGTTDTQYF. In nucleotides, the CDR3 is TGTGCCAGCGGTCGGCTAGCGGGCACCACAGATACGCAGTATTTT.

This clonotype turned up a few times. The chain has TRBV28 and TRBJ2-7; possibly TRBD2 for D (5 bases). The length of the CDR3 is 14 residues. Germline loops: CDR1 MDHEN, CDR2 SYDVKM. Trimming took 5 bases from V and 3 from J, leaving 14 bases between them. The CDR3 DNA reads as TGTGCCAGCAGTAGGCGGGTCGATTTCTACGAGCAGTACTTC. Protein product: CASSRRVDFYEQYF.

The chain recombines TRBV6-6 with TRBJ1-2; 8 bases fit TRBD1. Germline values: CDR1 MNHNY, CDR2 SVGAGI (reference sequence). Germline trimming cut 3 bases from V and 8 bases from J; bases unmatched to any gene: 8. The CDR3 is 14 residues long. CDR3 sequence (DNA): TGTGCCAGCAGTTATGCTCAGGGGGCAGAAGGCTACACCTTC. It yields the protein CASSYAQGAEGYTF.

At least ten counts were recorded for this clonotype. This chain uses TRBV5-6 with TRBJ1-6; possibly TRBD1 for D (5 bases). The CDR3 spans 15 residues. Germline CDR1 and CDR2: SGHDT and YYEEEE. The V end lost 4 bases, the J end lost 7 bases, and 15 bases lay between the germline ends. CDR3 region: CASSGDGARNSPLHF. For the CDR3, the DNA is TGTGCCAGCAGCGGGGACGGAGCGAGAAATTCACCCCTCCACTTT.

This clonotype was recorded at least ten times. The chain has TRBV5-6 and TRBJ1-1; TRBD1 is a possible D gene (5 bases). The CDR3 totals 13 residues. Germline CDR1 and CDR2: SGHDT and YYEEEE. The V end was cut by 1 base, the J end by 4 bases, with 8 bases between. The CDR3 here is CASSLRQITEAFF. CDR3 nucleotide sequence: TGTGCCAGCAGCTTGAGACAGATCACTGAAGCTTTCTTT.

The rearrangement joins TRBV19 to TRBJ2-2; tentatively, D is TRBD2 (5 bases). Trimming left V 3 bases short and J 4 bases short, with 9 bases between. The germline gives CDR1 LNHDA, CDR2 SQIVND (reference sequence). CDR3 length: 14 residues. CDR3 sequence: CASSILGSTGELFF. CDR3 nucleotide sequence: TGTGCCAGTAGTATTTTGGGGAGCACCGGGGAGCTGTTTTTT.

A word on this clonotype: A much more abundant neighbour one base away suggests this may be a read error. V usage is TRBV7-2 and J usage is TRBJ2-7, with a tentative D call TRBD2 (6 bases). This CDR3 is built from 13 residues. CDR1 and CDR2 from the germline V gene are SGHTA and FQGNSA. V lost 3 bases and J lost 5, with 11 bases in between. The CDR3 sequence is CASSLGGTHEQYF. The CDR3 coding sequence is TGTGCCAGCAGCTTGGGGGGTACCCACGAGCAGTACTTC. The complete variable domain, with remaining parts taken from reference TRBV7-2 and TRBJ2-7, reads GAGVSQSPSNKVTEKGKDVELRCDPISGHTALYWYRQSLGQGLEFLIYFQGNSAPDKSGLPSDRFSAERTGGSVSTLTIQRTQQEDSAVYLCASSLGGTHEQYFGPGTRLTVT.

This clonotype was observed a handful of times. The gene calls are TRBV6-2 or TRBV6-3 and TRBJ1-1; D is unresolved. This CDR3 has 16 residues. V shed 0 bases and J shed 1 base, with 12 bases lying between them. Per germline, CDR1 MNHEY and CDR2 SVGEGT. The CDR3 nucleotides read TGTGCCAGCAGTTACTCGACCCGGGTCGCGAACACTGAAGCTTTCTTT. It specifies CASSYSTRVANTEAFF.

This clonotype was recorded many times. The V call is TRBV12-3 or TRBV12-4, the J call TRBJ2-5, with 7 bases fitting TRBD1. The CDR3 totals 13 residues. The V gene end was trimmed by 11 bases and the J gene end by 5 bases; junction bases not matched to a gene: 11. CDR3 sequence: CACDRVGAETQYF. In DNA, the CDR3 is TGTGCCTGCGACAGGGTAGGGGCGGAGACCCAGTACTTC.

The V gene is TRBV13, the J gene TRBJ1-2, with 9 positions matching TRBD1. Germline assignment: CDR1 PRHDT and CDR2 FYEKMQ (reference sequence). The trim removed 4 bases at V and 5 bases at J, leaving 8 bases unmatched. The CDR3 runs to 15 residues. The CDR3 nucleotides are TGTGCCAGCAGCTACCGGGACAGGGAAAGGTATGGCTACACCTTC. This encodes CASSYRDRERYGYTF.

At least ten counts were recorded for this clonotype. The chain uses TRBV9 and TRBJ2-3; 10 bases fit TRBD2. This CDR3 spans 17 amino acids. V gave up 2 bases and J gave up 2 bases; unmatched junction bases: 8. Germline CDR1 and CDR2: SGDLS and YYNGEE. The CDR3 loop reads CASSVPSGGETTDTQYF. The CDR3 DNA reads TGTGCCAGCAGCGTGCCTAGCGGGGGCGAGACCACAGATACGCAGTATTTT.